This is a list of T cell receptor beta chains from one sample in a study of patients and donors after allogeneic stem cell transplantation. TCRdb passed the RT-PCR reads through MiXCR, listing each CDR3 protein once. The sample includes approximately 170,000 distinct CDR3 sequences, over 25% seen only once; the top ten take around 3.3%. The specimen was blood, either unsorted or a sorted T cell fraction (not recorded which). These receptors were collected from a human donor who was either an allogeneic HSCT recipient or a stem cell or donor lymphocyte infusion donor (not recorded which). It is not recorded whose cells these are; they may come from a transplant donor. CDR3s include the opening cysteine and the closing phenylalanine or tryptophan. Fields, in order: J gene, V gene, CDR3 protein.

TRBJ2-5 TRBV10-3 CAIGTAKADSQETQYF
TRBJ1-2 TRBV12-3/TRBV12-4 CASSFHREHIYGYTF
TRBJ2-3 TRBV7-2 CASSLDGDTQYF
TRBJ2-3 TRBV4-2 CASRGRGLGDTQYF
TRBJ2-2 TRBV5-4 CASSLLGPTATGELFF
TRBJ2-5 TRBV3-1 CASSRLAGGQETQYF
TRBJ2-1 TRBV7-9 CASSPRDSNEQFF
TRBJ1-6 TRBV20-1 CSCRRFSDNSPLHF
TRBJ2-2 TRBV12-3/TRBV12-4 CASRLAGSFTGELFF
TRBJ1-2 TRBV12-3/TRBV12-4 CASNSYRGYGYTF
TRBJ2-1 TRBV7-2 CASSFVAGDNEQFF
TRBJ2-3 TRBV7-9 CASSLPASSGRSTDTQYF
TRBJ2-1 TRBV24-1 CATSVYRGSGQFF
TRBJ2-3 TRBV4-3 CASSFRTSGRDTQYF
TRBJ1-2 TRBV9 CASSPQGNYGYSF
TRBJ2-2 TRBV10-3 CAINAGLATNTGELFF
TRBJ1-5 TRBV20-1 CSALGPISNQPQHF
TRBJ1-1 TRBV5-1 CASHRDGNTEAFF
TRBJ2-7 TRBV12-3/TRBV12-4 CASKGRGGLLF
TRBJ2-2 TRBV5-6 CASSMGLADTGELFF
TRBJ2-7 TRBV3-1 CASSLGQAFYEQYF
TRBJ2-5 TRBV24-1 CATSDTGQVQETQYF
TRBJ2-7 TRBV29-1 CSVEDRTQGYEQYF
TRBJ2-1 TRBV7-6 CASHGGNNNEQFF
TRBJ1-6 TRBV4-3 CASSRAGGGSSYNSPLHF
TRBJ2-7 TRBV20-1 CSASSGQGIAEQYF
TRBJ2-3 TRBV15 CATTARQGPDPSTDTQYF
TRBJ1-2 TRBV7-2 CASSLVGGFGNGYTF
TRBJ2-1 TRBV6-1 CASSFRDSGLASYNEQFF
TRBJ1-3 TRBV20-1 CSAIDPNSGNTIYF
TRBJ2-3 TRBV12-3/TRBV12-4 CASSPASGTKADTQYF
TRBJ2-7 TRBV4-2 CASSQNLVRERAYEQYF
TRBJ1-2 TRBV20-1 CSAGSRPGGYTF
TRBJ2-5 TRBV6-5 CASSLAGGPQETQYF
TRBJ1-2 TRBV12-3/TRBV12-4 CASTPAGQDNFNYGYTF
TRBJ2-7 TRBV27 CASSYGPPYEQYF